The subject of this entry is one T cell receptor beta chain. This entry belongs to a study of control samples from healthy donors and cancer patients. The CDR3 has 14 residues. Trimming cost V 3 bases and J 5 bases, with 14 bases left between them. Germline-derived CDR1 and CDR2 are SGHRS and YFSETQ. Sequencing was performed with immunoSEQ multiplex PCR; in TCRdb, only in-frame clones are kept and a portion is missing. The sample shows hundreds of thousands of clones, 90% of them seen only once. J is TRBJ2-5 and V is TRBV5-1; D is perhaps TRBD2 (7 bases). The material sequenced was PBMCs. The receptor's source is a man in his forties or fifties with head and neck cancer. CDR3 sequence reads: CASSWRGGVETQYF. The DNA of the CDR3 is TGCGCCAGCAGCTGGAGGGGGGGCGTTGAGACCCAGTACTTC. The full variable domain, completed using reference TRBV5-1 and TRBJ2-5, is KAGVTQTPRYLIKTRGQQVTLSCSPISGHRSVSWYQQTPGQGLQFLFEYFSETQRNKGNFPGRFSGRQFSNSRSEMNVSTLELGDSALYLCASSWRGGVETQYFGPGTRLLVL.